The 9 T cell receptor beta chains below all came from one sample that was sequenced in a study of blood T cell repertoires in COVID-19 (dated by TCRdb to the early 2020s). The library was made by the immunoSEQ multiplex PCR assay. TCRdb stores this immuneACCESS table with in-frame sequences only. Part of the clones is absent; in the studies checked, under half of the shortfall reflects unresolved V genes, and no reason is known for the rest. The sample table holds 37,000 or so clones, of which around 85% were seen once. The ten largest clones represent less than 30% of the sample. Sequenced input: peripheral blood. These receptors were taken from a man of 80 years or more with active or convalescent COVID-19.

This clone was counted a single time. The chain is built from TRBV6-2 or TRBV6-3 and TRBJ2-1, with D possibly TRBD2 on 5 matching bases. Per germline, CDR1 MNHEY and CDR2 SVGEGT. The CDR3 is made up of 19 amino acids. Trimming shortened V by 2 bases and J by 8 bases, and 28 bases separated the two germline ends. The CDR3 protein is CASSYGQIGGIIKVDEQFF. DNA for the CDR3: TGTGCCAGCAGTTACGGCCAGATCGGAGGCATTATTAAGGTCGATGAGCAGTTCTTC.

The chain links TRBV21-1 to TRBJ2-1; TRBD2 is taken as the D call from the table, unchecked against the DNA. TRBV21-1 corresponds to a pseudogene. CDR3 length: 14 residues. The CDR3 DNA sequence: TGTGCCAGCAGCAAAGCCGAGCGGGGTAATGAGCAGTTCTTC. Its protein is CASSKAERGNEQFF.

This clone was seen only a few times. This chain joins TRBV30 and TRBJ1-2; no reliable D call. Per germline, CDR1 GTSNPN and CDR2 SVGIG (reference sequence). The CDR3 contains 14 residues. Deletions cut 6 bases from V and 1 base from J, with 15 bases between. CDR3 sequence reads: CACPGRFINYGYTF. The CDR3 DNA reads TGTGCCTGCCCCGGGAGATTCATTAACTATGGCTACACCTTC.

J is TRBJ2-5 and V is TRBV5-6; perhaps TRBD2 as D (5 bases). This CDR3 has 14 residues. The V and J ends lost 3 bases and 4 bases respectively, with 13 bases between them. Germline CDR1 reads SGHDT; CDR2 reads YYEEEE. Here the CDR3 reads CASSSQRSGETQYF. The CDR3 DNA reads TGTGCCAGCAGCTCGCAAAGGAGCGGAGAGACCCAGTACTTC.

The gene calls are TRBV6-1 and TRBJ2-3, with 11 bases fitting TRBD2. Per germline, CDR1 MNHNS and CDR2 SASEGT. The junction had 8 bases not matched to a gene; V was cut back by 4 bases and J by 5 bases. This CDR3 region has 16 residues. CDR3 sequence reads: CASSAGTSGHIDTQYF. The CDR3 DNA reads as TGTGCCAGCAGTGCTGGGACTAGCGGCCACATAGATACGCAGTATTTT.

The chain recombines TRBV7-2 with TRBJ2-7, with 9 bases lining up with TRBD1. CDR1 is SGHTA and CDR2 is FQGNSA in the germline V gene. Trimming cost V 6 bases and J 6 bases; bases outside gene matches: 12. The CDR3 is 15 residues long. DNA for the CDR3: TGTGCCAGCAGTTTTACAGGGGGCGCAGCGGGCGAGCAGTACTTC. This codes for CASSFTGGAAGEQYF. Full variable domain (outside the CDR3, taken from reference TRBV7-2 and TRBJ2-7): GAGVSQSPSNKVTEKGKDVELRCDPISGHTALYWYRQSLGQGLEFLIYFQGNSAPDKSGLPSDRFSAERTGGSVSTLTIQRTQQEDSAVYLCASSFTGGAAGEQYFGPGTRLTVT.

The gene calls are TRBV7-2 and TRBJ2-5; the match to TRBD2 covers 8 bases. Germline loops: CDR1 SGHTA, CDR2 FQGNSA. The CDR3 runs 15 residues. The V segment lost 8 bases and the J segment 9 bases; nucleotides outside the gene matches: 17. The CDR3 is CASGSGGEGGRSQYF. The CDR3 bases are TGTGCCAGCGGTTCGGGAGGGGAGGGTGGTAGGTCCCAGTACTTC.

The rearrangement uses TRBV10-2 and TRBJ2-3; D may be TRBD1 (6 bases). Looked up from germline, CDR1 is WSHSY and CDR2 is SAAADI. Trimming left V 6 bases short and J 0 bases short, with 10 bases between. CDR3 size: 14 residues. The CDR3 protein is CASSLGGSTDTQYF. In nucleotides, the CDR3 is TGCGCCAGCAGCCTAGGGGGAAGCACAGATACGCAGTATTTT.

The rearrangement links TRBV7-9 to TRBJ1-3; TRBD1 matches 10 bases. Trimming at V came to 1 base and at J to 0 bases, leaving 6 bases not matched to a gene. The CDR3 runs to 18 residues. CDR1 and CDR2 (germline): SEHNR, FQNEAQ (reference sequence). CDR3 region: CASSLVRTGGYSGNTIYF. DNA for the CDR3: TGTGCCAGCAGCTTAGTTCGGACAGGGGGGTACTCTGGAAACACCATATATTTT. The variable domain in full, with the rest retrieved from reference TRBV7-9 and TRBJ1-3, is DTGVSQNPRHKITKRGQNVTFRCDPISEHNRLYWYRQTLGQGPEFLTYFQNEAQLEKSRLLSDRFSAERPKGSFSTLEIQRTEQGDSAMYLCASSLVRTGGYSGNTIYFGEGSWLTVV.